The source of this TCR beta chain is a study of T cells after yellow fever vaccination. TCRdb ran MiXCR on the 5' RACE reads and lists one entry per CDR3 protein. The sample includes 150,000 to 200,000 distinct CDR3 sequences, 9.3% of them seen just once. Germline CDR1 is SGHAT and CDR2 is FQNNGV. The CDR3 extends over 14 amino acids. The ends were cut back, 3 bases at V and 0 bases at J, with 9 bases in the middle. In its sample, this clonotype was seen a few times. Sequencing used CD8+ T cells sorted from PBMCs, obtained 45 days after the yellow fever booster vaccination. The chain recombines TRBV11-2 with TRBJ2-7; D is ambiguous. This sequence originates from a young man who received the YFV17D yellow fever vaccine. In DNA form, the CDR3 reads TGTGCCAGCAGCTTCTACGGGCCCTCCTACGAGCAGTACGTC. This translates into CASSFYGPSYEQYV.